One sample yielded the 9 T cell receptor beta chains listed below, sequenced in a study of OX40 agonist ivuxolimab in advanced cancers. Libraries were prepared by immunoSEQ multiplex PCR; TCRdb keeps only in-frame clonotypes and omits some of them. The sample lists about 39,000 clones, approximately 90% seen once, with 20% to 25% in the top ten. The sample consisted of CD4+ or CD8+ T cells sorted from blood, taken in a trial of the OX40 agonist ivuxolimab. Every receptor here comes from an adult with an advanced solid tumor such as melanoma, head and neck, liver or kidney cancer.

This clone was recorded only once. The chain carries TRBV30 and TRBJ1-5; a possible D gene is TRBD1 (5 bases). The CDR3 extends over 16 amino acids. Trimming removed 5 bases from V and 3 bases from J, with 20 bases in between. Germline CDR1 is GTSNPN and CDR2 is SVGIG (reference sequence). CDR3 DNA sequence: TGTGCCTGGGGACTCGGACACATAGGAATCAATCAGCCCCAGCATTTT. Protein sequence: CAWGLGHIGINQPQHF.

V is TRBV5-8 and J is TRBJ1-1; D perhaps matches TRBD1 (6 bases). The CDR3 length is 13 residues. Trimming shortened V by 9 bases and J by 6 bases, and 18 bases separated the two germline ends. Per germline, CDR1 SGHTS and CDR2 YDEGEE. The CDR3 is CATSLSGGAEAFF. DNA for the CDR3: TGTGCCACCTCCCTATCCGGGGGCGCTGAAGCTTTCTTT.

The chain employs TRBV30 and TRBJ2-3; D might be TRBD2 (6 bases). There are 15 residues in the CDR3. Trimming stripped 4 bases from V and 0 bases from J, with 14 bases between. CDR1 and CDR2 from the germline V gene are GTSNPN and SVGIG (reference sequence). CDR3 amino acids: CAWNEAGTSTDTQYF. The CDR3 DNA reads as TGTGCCTGGAATGAAGCGGGCACTAGCACAGATACGCAGTATTTT.

The rearrangement uses TRBV4-3 and TRBJ2-3; D possibly corresponds to TRBD2 (5 bases). This CDR3 has 15 amino acids. With 4 bases removed from V and 1 base from J, the gap between germline ends came to 12 bases. The germline gives CDR1 LGHNA, CDR2 YSLEER. In DNA form, the CDR3 reads TGCGCCAGCAGCCGCTACTTCGGGGGCACAGATACGCAGTATTTT. It specifies CASSRYFGGTDTQYF.

The rearrangement joins TRBV27 to TRBJ1-6; D is perhaps TRBD1 (5 bases). Between the trimmed V and J ends, which lost 5 bases and 1 base, there was a span of 9 bases. The germline gives CDR1 MNHEY, CDR2 SMNVEV (reference sequence). The CDR3 extends over 15 amino acids. For the CDR3, the DNA is TGTGCCAGCAGTCAGAGGGGTTCCTATAATTCACCCCTCCACTTT. Its translation is CASSQRGSYNSPLHF.

The chain joins TRBV19 to TRBJ2-3; D gene ambiguous. V lost 3 bases to trimming and J lost 4 bases, with 14 bases between them. The CDR3 totals 15 residues. Germline V gene lookup returns CDR1 LNHDA and CDR2 SQIVND (reference sequence). CDR3 sequence (DNA): TGTGCCAGTAGTATTGTTCTTTCTGGGGCAGATACGCAGTATTTT. This codes for CASSIVLSGADTQYF.

A note on this clone: At one end, the junction sequence differs from germline, possibly due to a read error. CDR3 sequence: CASSLKGGTTGELFF. CDR3 bases: TGTGCTAGCAGCTTAAAGGGAGGGACCACCGGGGAGCTGTTTTTT. The chain is built from TRBV7-7 and TRBJ2-2, with 7 bases lining up with TRBD2. Germline CDR1 reads SSHAT; CDR2 reads FNYEAQ (reference sequence). The CDR3 has 15 amino acids.

The CDR3 DNA follows: TGTGCCAGCAGTACACAGGATGAGCAGTTCTTC. It codes for CASSTQDEQFF. The V and J genes are TRBV28 and TRBJ2-1, with D possibly matching TRBD1 (5 bases). Trimming took off 5 bases at V and 8 bases at J, with 7 bases between the two ends. Germline V CDR1 and CDR2: MDHEN, SYDVKM. This CDR3 is built from 11 residues.

The chain couples TRBV5-1 to TRBJ2-1; 9 bases match TRBD1. The CDR3 consists of 12 residues. The germline CDR1 and CDR2 sequences are SGHRS and YFSETQ. With 4 bases clipped from V and 8 bases from J, the junction kept 1 base outside the gene matches. The CDR3 DNA reads TGCGCCAGCAGCGGGACAGGGTATGAGCAGTTCTTC. It specifies CASSGTGYEQFF. The full variable domain, rest sourced from reference TRBV5-1 and TRBJ2-1, is KAGVTQTPRYLIKTRGQQVTLSCSPISGHRSVSWYQQTPGQGLQFLFEYFSETQRNKGNFPGRFSGRQFSNSRSEMNVSTLELGDSALYLCASSGTGYEQFFGPGTRLTVL.